Listed below are T cell receptor beta chains from one sample, sequenced in a study of shared clonotypes between healthy human individuals. Sequencing was performed with immunoSEQ multiplex PCR; in TCRdb, only in-frame clones are kept and a portion is missing. The table records 800,000 to 950,000 clones, roughly 96% of them present only once. Sequencing was carried out using naive CD8+ T cells sorted from blood. These receptors were taken from a man under 40 in good health. The CDR3 runs from the conserved cysteine through the conserved F or W. Fields, in order: D gene, clone size, J gene, V gene, CDR3 DNA, CDR3 protein. The D gene is left open where the match is weak. Clone size appears in some rows only: once, few, many, or a class for an expanded clone.

>TRBD1|.|TRBJ2-7|TRBV4-1
TGCGCCAGCAGCCAAGATCAGGTGCTGGGACAGGAACCGGGGGAGCAGTACTTC
CASSQDQVLGQEPGEQYF
>.|once|TRBJ2-1|TRBV28
TGTGCCAGCAGGTCAGGACAGAGCTCCTACAATGAGCAGTTCTTC
CASRSGQSSYNEQFF
>TRBD2|.|TRBJ2-7|TRBV15
TGTGCCACCAGCAGAGAAGTACTAGCGGGAGGGTTCGATCCCTACGAGCAGTACTTC
CATSREVLAGGFDPYEQYF
>.|.|TRBJ2-7|TRBV9
TGTGCCAGCAGCGTAGGAAGGAACGGCTACGAGCAGTACTTC
CASSVGRNGYEQYF
>.|.|TRBJ2-7|TRBV25-1
TGTGCCAGCAGACAGGGTGGGGAGCAGTACTTC
CASRQGGEQYF
>TRBD1|.|TRBJ2-7|TRBV10-3
TGTGCCATCGGGCACCCGGGACAGCCCTACGAGCAGTACTTC
CAIGHPGQPYEQYF
>.|.|TRBJ2-3|TRBV6-5
TGTGCCAGCAGTTACTCAGGGGCCCCTAGCACAGATACGCAGTATTTT
CASSYSGAPSTDTQYF
>.|.|TRBJ2-1|TRBV7-8
TGTGCCAGCAGCCCGCTGGTACACAATGAGCAGTTCTTC
CASSPLVHNEQFF
>TRBD1|.|TRBJ2-7|TRBV19
TGTGCCAGTAAGCGACAGGGGGCAGCGGACGAGCAGTACTTC
CASKRQGAADEQYF
>.|once|TRBJ2-7|TRBV2
TGTGCCAGCAGTGAGCGTTTTTCAAGCTCCTACGAGCAGTACTTC
CASSERFSSSYEQYF
>.|.|TRBJ1-2|TRBV7-9
TGTGCCAGCAGCTTAGGGCAGAATTATGGCTACACCTTC
CASSLGQNYGYTF
>.|.|TRBJ2-1|TRBV11-2
TGTGCCAGCAGCACGGTCGTGAACCAGAGGGCCAATGAGCAGTTCTTC
CASSTVVNQRANEQFF
>.|.|TRBJ1-1|TRBV6-1
TGTGCCAGCAGGGATCCCGGGGGGACGACTGAAGCTTTCTTT
CASRDPGGTTEAFF
>.|.|TRBJ2-5|TRBV7-9
TGTGCCAGCAGCTTACTGGACAGGGAGGGAGAGACCCAGTACTTC
CASSLLDREGETQYF
>.|once|TRBJ1-1|TRBV27
TGTGCCAGCAGTTTGGATGGGGGCACTGAAGCTTTCTTT
CASSLDGGTEAFF
>.|.|TRBJ2-1|TRBV30
TGTGCCTGGAGCAGGGAGGCCTCCTACAATGAGCAGTTCTTC
CAWSREASYNEQFF
>TRBD1|.|TRBJ2-1|TRBV7-9
TGTGCCAGCCGGGACAGGGGCCAGGAGGAGCAGTTCTTC
CASRDRGQEEQFF
>.|.|TRBJ1-1|TRBV9
TGTGCCAGCAGCGTCGGTATGAACACTGAAGCTTTCTTT
CASSVGMNTEAFF
>TRBD1|.|TRBJ2-2|TRBV11-2
TGTGCCAGCAGCTGGGGACAGGAGTACACCGGGGAGCTGTTTTTT
CASSWGQEYTGELFF
>.|.|TRBJ2-1|TRBV27
TGTGCCAGCAGTAGGTCGGACGGCTCCTACAATGAGCAGTTCTTC
CASSRSDGSYNEQFF
>TRBD2|.|TRBJ2-1|TRBV5-1
TGCGCCAGCAGCTTGGCCACTAGCGGGAGGGCCTACAATGAGCAGTTCTTC
CASSLATSGRAYNEQFF
>TRBD1|.|TRBJ1-1|TRBV2
TGTGCCAGCAGGATGGGGACAGGGTTGACTGAAGCTTTCTTT
CASRMGTGLTEAFF
>.|.|TRBJ2-1|TRBV4-1
TGCGCCAGCAGCCCAGTAGCGGACACTTACAATGAGCAGTTCTTC
CASSPVADTYNEQFF
>.|.|TRBJ2-7|TRBV15
TGTGCCACCAGCAGAGATCGCCCGGGTAACGAGCAGTACTTC
CATSRDRPGNEQYF
>TRBD2|.|TRBJ2-3|TRBV2
TGTGCCAGCCCTCTCTTAACGGGAGGGAGCACAGATACGCAGTATTTT
CASPLLTGGSTDTQYF
>TRBD2|once|TRBJ2-7|TRBV28
TGTGCCAGCAGCCCAGCAAGGCGGGAGCACGAGCAGTACTTC
CASSPARREHEQYF
>TRBD1|once|TRBJ2-7|TRBV6-6
TGTGCCAGCAGTGGGACAGGGGAGTACGAGCAGTACTTC
CASSGTGEYEQYF
>TRBD2|.|TRBJ2-1|TRBV13
TGTGCCAGCAGCACGCCCGGGACTAGCAGTCGCAATGAGCAGTTCTTC
CASSTPGTSSRNEQFF
>TRBD2|.|TRBJ2-1|TRBV29-1
TGCAGCGACCGTGCTAGCGGGAACTATGAGCAGTTCTTC
CSDRASGNYEQFF
>.|.|TRBJ2-1|TRBV27
TGTGCCAGCAGGACCTACAGGGAGGTGGATGAGCAGTTCTTC
CASRTYREVDEQFF
>TRBD1|.|TRBJ2-7|TRBV4-1
TGCGCCAGCAGCGAACGGACAGGGATAGGAGGGGAGCAGTACTTC
CASSERTGIGGEQYF
>TRBD1|.|TRBJ1-1|TRBV7-9
TGTGCCAGCAGCCAGGGACAGGAAGCTTTCTTT
CASSQGQEAFF
>.|.|TRBJ2-7|TRBV4-1
TGCGCCAGCAGCCAAGACAGGGGCTACGAGCAGTACTTC
CASSQDRGYEQYF
>.|.|TRBJ2-5|TRBV14
TGTGCCAGCAGCCAAGGAGGGGGGACCCAGTACTTC
CASSQGGGTQYF
>.|.|TRBJ2-2|TRBV7-9
TGTGCCAGCCGTTTAGCGGCACTTAACACCGGGGAGCTGTTTTTT
CASRLAALNTGELFF
>.|.|TRBJ2-1|TRBV29-1
TGCAGCGTTGATAGTCTGGCTCCAAAGAGCTCCTACAATGAGCAGTTCTTC
CSVDSLAPKSSYNEQFF
>.|.|TRBJ2-7|TRBV4-1
TGCGCCAGCAGCCAAGCGAGTTCCTACGAGCAGTACTTC
CASSQASSYEQYF
>.|.|TRBJ2-7|TRBV4-1
TGCGCCAGCAGCCAAGGGTTAGAGCCGACCTACGAGCAGTACTTC
CASSQGLEPTYEQYF
>TRBD1|.|TRBJ2-5|TRBV11-2
TGTGCCAGCAGCCACCGGGACAGAATTACAGAGACCCAGTACTTC
CASSHRDRITETQYF
>TRBD1|.|TRBJ1-5|TRBV2
TGTGCCAGCAGCGACGGACAGGGCCGCAATCAGCCCCAGCATTTT
CASSDGQGRNQPQHF
>.|.|TRBJ1-1|TRBV27
TGTGCCAGCTCCTGGAGCTCGAACACTGAAGCTTTCTTT
CASSWSSNTEAFF
>TRBD2|.|TRBJ2-2|TRBV7-6
TGTGCCAGCAGCTTCCTTATGGCGGGAGTAGGGGTTACCGGGGAGCTGTTTTTT
CASSFLMAGVGVTGELFF
>TRBD1|.|TRBJ2-3|TRBV15
TGTGCCACCAGCAGAGATCATGGGACAGGGGATTGGGATACGCAGTATTTT
CATSRDHGTGDWDTQYF
>TRBD2|.|TRBJ2-7|TRBV6-5
TGTGCCAGCAGTTACTCTAGCGGGAGAAGTGCCTACGAGCAGTACTTC
CASSYSSGRSAYEQYF
>TRBD2|.|TRBJ2-1|TRBV5-1
TGCGCCAGCAGCGCAGGACTAGCGGGCATGCCCTACGAGCAGTTCTTC
CASSAGLAGMPYEQFF